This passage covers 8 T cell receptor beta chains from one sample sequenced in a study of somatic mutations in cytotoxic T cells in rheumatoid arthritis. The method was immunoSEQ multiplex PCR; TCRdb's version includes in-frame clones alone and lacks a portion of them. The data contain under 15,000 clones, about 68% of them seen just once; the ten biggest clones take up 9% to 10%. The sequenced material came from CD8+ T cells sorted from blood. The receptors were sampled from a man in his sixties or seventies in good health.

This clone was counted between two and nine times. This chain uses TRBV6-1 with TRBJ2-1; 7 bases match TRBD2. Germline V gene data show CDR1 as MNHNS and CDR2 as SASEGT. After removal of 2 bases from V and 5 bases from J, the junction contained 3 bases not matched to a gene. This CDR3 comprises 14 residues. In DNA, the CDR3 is TGTGCCAGCAGTGAATACCTAGCGGACAATGAGCAGTTCTTC. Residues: CASSEYLADNEQFF.

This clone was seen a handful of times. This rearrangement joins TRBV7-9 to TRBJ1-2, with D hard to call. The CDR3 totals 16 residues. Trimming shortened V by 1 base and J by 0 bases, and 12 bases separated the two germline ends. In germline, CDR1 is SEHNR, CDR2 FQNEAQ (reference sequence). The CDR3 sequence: CASSLDSGPSNYGYTF. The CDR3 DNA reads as TGTGCCAGCAGCTTAGACTCCGGGCCGTCTAACTATGGCTACACCTTC. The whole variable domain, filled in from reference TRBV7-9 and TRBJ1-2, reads DTGVSQNPRHKITKRGQNVTFRCDPISEHNRLYWYRQTLGQGPEFLTYFQNEAQLEKSRLLSDRFSAERPKGSFSTLEIQRTEQGDSAMYLCASSLDSGPSNYGYTFGSGTRLTVV.

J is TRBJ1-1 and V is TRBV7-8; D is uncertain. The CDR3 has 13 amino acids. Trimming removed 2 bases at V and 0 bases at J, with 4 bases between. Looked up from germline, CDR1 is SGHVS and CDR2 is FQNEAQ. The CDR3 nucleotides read TGTGCCAGCAGCTTACGGATGAACACTGAAGCTTTCTTT. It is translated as CASSLRMNTEAFF.

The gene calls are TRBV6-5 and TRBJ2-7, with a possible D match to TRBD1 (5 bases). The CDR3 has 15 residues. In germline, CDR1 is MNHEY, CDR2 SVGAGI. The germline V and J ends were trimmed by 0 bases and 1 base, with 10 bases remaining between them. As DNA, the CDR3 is TGTGCCAGCAGTTACTCCCCAGGGAAATCCTACGAGCAGTACTTC. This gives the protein CASSYSPGKSYEQYF.

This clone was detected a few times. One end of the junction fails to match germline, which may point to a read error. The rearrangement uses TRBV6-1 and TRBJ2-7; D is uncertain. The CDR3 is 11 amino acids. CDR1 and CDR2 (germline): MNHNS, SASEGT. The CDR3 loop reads CATSWSYEQYF. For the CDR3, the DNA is TGTGCCACCAGTTGGTCCTACGAGCAGTACTTC.

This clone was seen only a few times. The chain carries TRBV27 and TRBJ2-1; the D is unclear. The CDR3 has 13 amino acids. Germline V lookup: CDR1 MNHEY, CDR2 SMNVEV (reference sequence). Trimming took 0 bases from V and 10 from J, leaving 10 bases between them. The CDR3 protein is CASSLSRSREQFF. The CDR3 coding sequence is TGTGCCAGCAGTTTATCCCGGTCGAGAGAGCAGTTCTTC.

The CDR3 coding sequence is TGTGCCAGCAGCCCCAGGGACAGCTCTGGAAACACCATATATTTT. This encodes CASSPRDSSGNTIYF. The V and J genes are TRBV7-9 and TRBJ1-3; 7 positions match TRBD1. CDR3 size: 15 residues. V lost 5 bases and J lost 0; bases outside the gene matches: 4. Germline loops: CDR1 SEHNR, CDR2 FQNEAQ (reference sequence).

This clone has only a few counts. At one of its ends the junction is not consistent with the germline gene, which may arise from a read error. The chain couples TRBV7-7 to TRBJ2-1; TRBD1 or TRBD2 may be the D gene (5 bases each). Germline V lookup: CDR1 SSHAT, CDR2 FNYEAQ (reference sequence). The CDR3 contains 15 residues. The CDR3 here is CASSLAPQALHEQFF. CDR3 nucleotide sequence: TGTGCTAGCAGCTTAGCGCCACAGGCCTTGCATGAGCAGTTCTTC.